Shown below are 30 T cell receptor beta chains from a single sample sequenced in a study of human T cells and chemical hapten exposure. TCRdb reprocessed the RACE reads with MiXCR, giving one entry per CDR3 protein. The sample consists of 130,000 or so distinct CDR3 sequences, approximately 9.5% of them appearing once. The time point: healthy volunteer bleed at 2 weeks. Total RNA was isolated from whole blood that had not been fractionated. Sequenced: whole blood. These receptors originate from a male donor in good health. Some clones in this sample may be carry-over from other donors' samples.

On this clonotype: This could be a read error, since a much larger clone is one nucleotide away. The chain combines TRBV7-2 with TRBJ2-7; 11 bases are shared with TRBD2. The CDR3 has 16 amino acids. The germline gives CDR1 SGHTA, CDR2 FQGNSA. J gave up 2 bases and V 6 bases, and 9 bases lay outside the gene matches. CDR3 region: CASSRYGLAGAYEQYF. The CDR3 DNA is TGTGCCAGCAGTCGATATGGACTAGCGGGCGCCTACGAGCAGTACTTC.

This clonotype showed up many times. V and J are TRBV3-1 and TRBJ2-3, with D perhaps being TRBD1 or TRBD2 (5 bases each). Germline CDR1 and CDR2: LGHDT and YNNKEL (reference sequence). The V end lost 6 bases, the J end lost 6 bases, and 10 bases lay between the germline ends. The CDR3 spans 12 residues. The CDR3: CASSSEGDTQYF. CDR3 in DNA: TGTGCCAGCAGTTCCGAGGGGGATACGCAGTATTTT.

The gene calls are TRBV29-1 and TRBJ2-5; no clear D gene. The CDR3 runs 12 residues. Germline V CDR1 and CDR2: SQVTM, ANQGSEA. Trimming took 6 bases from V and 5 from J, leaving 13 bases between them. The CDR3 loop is CSVGEMYETQYF. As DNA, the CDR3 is TGCAGCGTCGGTGAGATGTATGAGACCCAGTACTTC.

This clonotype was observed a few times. The CDR3 loop reads CASRLIRPWGPRPYEQYF. The DNA of the CDR3 is TGTGCCAGCAGACTAATTAGACCGTGGGGACCTCGTCCCTACGAGCAGTACTTC. V is TRBV27 and J is TRBJ2-7; D could derive from TRBD1 or TRBD2 (5 bases each). The V gene lost 6 bases and the J gene lost 2 bases, with 26 bases spanning the gap. This CDR3 has 18 amino acids. From germline, CDR1 is MNHEY and CDR2 SMNVEV (reference sequence).

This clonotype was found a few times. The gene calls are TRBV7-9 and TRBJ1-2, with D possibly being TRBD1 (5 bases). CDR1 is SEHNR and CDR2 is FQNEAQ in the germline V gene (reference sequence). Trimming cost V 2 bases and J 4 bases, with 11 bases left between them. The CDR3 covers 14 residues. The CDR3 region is CASSLSREAYGYTF. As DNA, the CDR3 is TGTGCCAGCAGCTTATCCAGGGAGGCCTATGGCTACACCTTC.

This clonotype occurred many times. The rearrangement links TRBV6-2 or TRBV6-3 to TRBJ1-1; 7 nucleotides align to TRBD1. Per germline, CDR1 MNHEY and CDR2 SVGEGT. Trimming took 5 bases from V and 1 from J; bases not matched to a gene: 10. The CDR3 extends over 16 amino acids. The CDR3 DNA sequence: TGTGCCAGCAGTCTATACAGGGGAATGTCGAACACTGAAGCTTTCTTT. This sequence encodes CASSLYRGMSNTEAFF.

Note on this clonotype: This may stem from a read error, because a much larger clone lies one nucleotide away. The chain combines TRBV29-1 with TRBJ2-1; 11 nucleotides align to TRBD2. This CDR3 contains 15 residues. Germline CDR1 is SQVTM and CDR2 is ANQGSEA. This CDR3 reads CSVARLAGTDNKQFF. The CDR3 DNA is TGCAGCGTCGCCCGACTAGCGGGAACCGACAATAAGCAGTTCTTC.

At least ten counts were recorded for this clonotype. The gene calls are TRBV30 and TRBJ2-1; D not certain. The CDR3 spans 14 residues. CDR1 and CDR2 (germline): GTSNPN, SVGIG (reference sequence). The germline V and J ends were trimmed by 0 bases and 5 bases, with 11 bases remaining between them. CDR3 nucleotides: TGTGCCTGGAGTGTACTACCAACAGACAATGAGCAGTTCTTC. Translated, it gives CAWSVLPTDNEQFF.

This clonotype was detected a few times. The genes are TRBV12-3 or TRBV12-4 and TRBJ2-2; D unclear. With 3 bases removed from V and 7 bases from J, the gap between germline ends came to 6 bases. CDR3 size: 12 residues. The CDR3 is CASSFPIGELFF. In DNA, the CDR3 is TGTGCCAGCAGTTTTCCAATCGGGGAGCTGTTTTTT.

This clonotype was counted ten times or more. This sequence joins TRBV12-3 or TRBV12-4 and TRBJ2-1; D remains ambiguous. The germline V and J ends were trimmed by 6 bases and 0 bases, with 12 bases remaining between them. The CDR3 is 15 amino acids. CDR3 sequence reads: CASRDRGSSYNEQFF. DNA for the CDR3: TGTGCCAGCAGGGACCGCGGAAGCTCCTACAATGAGCAGTTCTTC.

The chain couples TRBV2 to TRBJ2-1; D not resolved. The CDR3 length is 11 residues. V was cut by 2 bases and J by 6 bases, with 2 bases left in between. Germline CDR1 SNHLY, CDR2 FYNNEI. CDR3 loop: CASSESNEQFF. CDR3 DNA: TGTGCCAGCAGTGAATCCAATGAGCAGTTCTTC.

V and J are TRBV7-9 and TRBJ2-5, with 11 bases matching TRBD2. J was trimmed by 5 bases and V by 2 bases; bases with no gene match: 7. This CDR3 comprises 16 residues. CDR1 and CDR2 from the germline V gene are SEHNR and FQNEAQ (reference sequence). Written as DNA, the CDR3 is TGTGCCAGCAGCTTAATAGCGGGAGGGCCAGATGAGACCCAGTACTTC. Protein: CASSLIAGGPDETQYF.

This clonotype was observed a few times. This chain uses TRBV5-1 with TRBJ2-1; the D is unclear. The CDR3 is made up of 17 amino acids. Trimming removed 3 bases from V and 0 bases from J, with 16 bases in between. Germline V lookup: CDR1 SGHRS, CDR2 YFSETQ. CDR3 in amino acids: CASSSTPISSSYNEQFF. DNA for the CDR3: TGCGCCAGCAGCTCTACCCCTATCTCCAGCTCCTACAATGAGCAGTTCTTC.

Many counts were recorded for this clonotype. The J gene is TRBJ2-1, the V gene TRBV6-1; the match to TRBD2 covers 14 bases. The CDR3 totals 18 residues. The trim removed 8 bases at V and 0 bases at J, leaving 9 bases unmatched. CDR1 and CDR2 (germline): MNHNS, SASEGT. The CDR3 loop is CASVTGTSGSISYNEQFF. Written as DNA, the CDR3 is TGTGCCAGCGTCACCGGGACTAGCGGGAGTATCTCCTACAATGAGCAGTTCTTC.

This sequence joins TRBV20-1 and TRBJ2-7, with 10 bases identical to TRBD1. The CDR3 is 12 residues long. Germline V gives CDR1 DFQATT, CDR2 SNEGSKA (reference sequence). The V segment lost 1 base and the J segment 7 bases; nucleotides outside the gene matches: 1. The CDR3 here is CSARGTGGEQYF. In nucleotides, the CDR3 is TGCAGTGCTAGAGGGACAGGGGGGGAGCAGTACTTC.

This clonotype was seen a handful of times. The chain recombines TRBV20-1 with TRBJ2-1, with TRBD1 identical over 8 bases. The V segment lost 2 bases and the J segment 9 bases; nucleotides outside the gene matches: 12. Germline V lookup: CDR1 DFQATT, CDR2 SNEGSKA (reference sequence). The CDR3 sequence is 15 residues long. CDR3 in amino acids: CSARSRDRRLGEQFF. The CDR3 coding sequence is TGCAGTGCTAGATCCCGGGACAGGAGGTTAGGTGAGCAGTTCTTC.

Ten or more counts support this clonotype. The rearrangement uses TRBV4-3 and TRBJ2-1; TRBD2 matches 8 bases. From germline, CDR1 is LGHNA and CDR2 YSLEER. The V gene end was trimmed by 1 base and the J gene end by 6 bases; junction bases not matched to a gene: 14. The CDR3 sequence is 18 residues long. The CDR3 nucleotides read TGCGCCAGCAGCCAAGGGGTCGGGAAGGAGCGGGGGCGCAATGAGCAGTTCTTC. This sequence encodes CASSQGVGKERGRNEQFF.

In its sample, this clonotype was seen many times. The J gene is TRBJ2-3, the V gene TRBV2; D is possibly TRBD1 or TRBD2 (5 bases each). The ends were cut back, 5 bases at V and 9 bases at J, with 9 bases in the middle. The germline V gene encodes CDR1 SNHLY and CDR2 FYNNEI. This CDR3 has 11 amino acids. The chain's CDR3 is CASSFRDTQYF. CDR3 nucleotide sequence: TGTGCCAGCAGTTTTCGGGACACGCAGTATTTT.

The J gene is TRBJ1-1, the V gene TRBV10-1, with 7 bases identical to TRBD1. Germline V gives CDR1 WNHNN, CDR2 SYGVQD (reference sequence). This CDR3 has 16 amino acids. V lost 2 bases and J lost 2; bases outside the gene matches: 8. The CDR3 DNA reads TGCGCCAGCAGTGAGGGGACCCGGGACAGCAACACTGAAGCTTTCTTT. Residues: CASSEGTRDSNTEAFF.

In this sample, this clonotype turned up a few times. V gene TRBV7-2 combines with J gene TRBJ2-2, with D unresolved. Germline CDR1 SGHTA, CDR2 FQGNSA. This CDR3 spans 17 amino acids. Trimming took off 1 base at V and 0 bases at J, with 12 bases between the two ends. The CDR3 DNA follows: TGTGCCAGCAGCTTAGTGGCCCAGGCGACGAACACCGGGGAGCTGTTTTTT. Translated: CASSLVAQATNTGELFF.

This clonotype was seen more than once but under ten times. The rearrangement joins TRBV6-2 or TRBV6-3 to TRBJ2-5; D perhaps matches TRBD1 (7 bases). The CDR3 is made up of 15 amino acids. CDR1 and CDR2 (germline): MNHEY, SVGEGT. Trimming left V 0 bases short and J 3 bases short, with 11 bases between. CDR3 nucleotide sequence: TGTGCCAGCAGTTACTCCAGGGGGGTAGAAGAGACCCAGTACTTC. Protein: CASSYSRGVEETQYF.

The DNA of the CDR3 is TGTGCCACCAGTGAACGAGGTCAGGGGAAAGAGACCCAGTACTTC. The encoded protein is CATSERGQGKETQYF. The chain couples TRBV24-1 to TRBJ2-5; D may be TRBD1 (6 bases). The length of the CDR3 is 15 residues. V lost 4 bases and J 3 bases, leaving 14 bases between the germline ends. CDR1 and CDR2 (germline): KGHDR, SFDVKD.

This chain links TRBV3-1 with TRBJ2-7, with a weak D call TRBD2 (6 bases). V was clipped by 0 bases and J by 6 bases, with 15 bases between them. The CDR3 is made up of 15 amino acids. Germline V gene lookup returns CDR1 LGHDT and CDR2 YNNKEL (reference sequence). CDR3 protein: CASSQDLALAGEQYF. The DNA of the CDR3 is TGTGCCAGCAGCCAAGATCTAGCACTAGCCGGCGAGCAGTACTTC.

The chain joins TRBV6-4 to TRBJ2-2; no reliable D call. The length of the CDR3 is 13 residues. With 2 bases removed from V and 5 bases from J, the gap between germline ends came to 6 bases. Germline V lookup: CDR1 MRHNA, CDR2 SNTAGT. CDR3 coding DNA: TGTGCCAGCAGTGACGGGGAAACCGGGGAGCTGTTTTTT. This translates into CASSDGETGELFF.

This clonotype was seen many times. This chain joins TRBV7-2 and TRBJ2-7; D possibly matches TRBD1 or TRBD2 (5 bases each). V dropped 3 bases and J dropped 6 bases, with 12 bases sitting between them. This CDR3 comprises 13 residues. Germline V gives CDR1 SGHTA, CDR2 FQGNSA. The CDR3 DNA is TGTGCCAGCAGCTTGGGGGTGGTGAGCGAGCAGTACTTC. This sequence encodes CASSLGVVSEQYF.

This CDR3 is CASSYSQGEKTNEKLFF. CDR3 nucleotide sequence: TGTGCCAGCAGTTACTCCCAGGGGGAGAAAACTAATGAAAAACTGTTTTTT. The chain carries TRBV6-5 and TRBJ1-4; 7 nucleotides match TRBD1. Germline V gives CDR1 MNHEY, CDR2 SVGAGI. V lost 0 bases and J lost 1; bases outside the gene matches: 5. The CDR3 runs 17 residues.

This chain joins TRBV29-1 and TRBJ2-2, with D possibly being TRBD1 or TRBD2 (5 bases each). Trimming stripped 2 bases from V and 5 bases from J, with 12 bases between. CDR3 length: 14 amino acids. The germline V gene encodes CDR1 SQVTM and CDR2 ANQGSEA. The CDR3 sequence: CSVEPGRRTGELFF. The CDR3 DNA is TGCAGCGTTGAACCAGGGAGAAGGACCGGGGAGCTGTTTTTT.

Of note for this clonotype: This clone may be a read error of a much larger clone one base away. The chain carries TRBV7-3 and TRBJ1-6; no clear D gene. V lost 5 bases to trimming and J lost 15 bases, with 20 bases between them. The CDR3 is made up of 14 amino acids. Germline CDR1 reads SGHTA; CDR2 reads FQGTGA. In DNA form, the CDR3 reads TGTGCCAGCAGCGCCGGCAGCGGTGTTTCCCTCCTCCACTTT. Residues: CASSAGSGVSLLHF.

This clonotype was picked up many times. CDR3 region: CASSLSRDVSYEQYF. The CDR3 DNA sequence: TGTGCCAGCAGTTTATCGAGGGACGTCTCCTACGAGCAGTACTTC. This chain joins TRBV27 and TRBJ2-7, with D perhaps matching TRBD1 or TRBD2 (5 bases each). V was pared by 0 bases and J by 0 bases, with 9 bases between. The CDR3 totals 15 residues. From germline, CDR1 is MNHEY and CDR2 SMNVEV (reference sequence).

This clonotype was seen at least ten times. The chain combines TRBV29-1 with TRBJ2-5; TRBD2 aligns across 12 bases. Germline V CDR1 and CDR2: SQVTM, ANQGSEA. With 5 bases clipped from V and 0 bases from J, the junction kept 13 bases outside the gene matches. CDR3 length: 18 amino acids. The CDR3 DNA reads TGCAGCGTTCGGTCATTGCTAGCGGGAGGGCCGAACCAAGAGACCCAGTACTTC. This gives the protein CSVRSLLAGGPNQETQYF.